The entry below describes one T cell receptor beta chain. Libraries were prepared by immunoSEQ multiplex PCR; TCRdb keeps only in-frame clonotypes and omits some of them. In the table there are roughly 49,000 clones, 70% to 90% of which are singletons. The entry originates in a study of OX40 agonist ivuxolimab in advanced cancers. The wider study: Antecedent anti-PD-1, anti-PD-L1 or anti-CTLA-4 therapy was permissible, with under 50% having received some.

The sequences come from CD4+ or CD8+ T cells sorted from blood, collected in a trial of the OX40 agonist ivuxolimab. This TCR was sampled from an adult with an advanced solid tumor such as melanoma, head and neck, liver or kidney cancer.

The CDR3 protein is CASSALASGNTIYF. Written as DNA, the CDR3 is TGTGCCAGCAGCGCCCTAGCCTCTGGAAACACCATATATTTT. The V and J genes are TRBV6-8 and TRBJ1-3; D gene uncertain. The V gene's germline CDR1 is MNHGY and CDR2 SAAAGT. The CDR3 contains 14 residues. V dropped 6 bases and J dropped 0 bases, with 9 bases sitting between them.